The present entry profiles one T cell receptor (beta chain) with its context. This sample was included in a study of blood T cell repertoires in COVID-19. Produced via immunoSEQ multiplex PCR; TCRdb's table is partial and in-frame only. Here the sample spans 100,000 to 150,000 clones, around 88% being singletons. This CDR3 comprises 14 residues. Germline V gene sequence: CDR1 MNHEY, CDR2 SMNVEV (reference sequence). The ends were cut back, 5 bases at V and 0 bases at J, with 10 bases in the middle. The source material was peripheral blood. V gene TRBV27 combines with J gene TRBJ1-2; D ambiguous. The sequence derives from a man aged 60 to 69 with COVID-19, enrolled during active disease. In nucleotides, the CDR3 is TGTGCCAGCAGTCTAAAGAGAGCTAACTATGGCTACACCTTC. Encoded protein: CASSLKRANYGYTF.